Below, 18 T cell receptor beta chains from the same sample are listed, as sequenced in a study of blood T cell repertoires in COVID-19. Only in-frame clones appear in the TCRdb table, and some are missing; sequencing was by immunoSEQ multiplex PCR. The repertoire holds 100,000 or so clones, with about 86% as singletons. Sample: peripheral blood. The receptors shown here come from a human donor in a cohort sampled during active COVID-19.

V usage is TRBV24-1 and J usage is TRBJ2-2; TRBD1 agrees at 8 bases. CDR1 and CDR2 from the germline V gene are KGHDR and SFDVKD. Trimming at V came to 2 bases and at J to 6 bases, leaving 7 bases not matched to a gene. This CDR3 comprises 16 residues. This CDR3 reads CATSDWGRGLAGELFF. CDR3 in DNA: TGTGCCACCAGTGATTGGGGCAGGGGGCTCGCCGGGGAGCTGTTTTTT.

The rearrangement links TRBV4-2 to TRBJ2-3; 9 bases line up with TRBD2. The J segment lost 5 bases and the V segment lost 4 bases, leaving 10 bases of the junction unmatched. Germline V gene lookup returns CDR1 LGHNA and CDR2 YNFKEQ. CDR3 size: 16 residues. CDR3 in amino acids: CASSRGSGSGGDTQYF. For the CDR3, the DNA is TGTGCCAGCAGCCGAGGTAGCGGGAGTGGTGGAGATACGCAGTATTTT.

Only one count was recorded for this clone. This chain joins TRBV29-1 and TRBJ2-3, with D perhaps TRBD1 (5 bases). The CDR3 runs 15 residues. The germline V gene has CDR1 SQVTM and CDR2 ANQGSEA. Trimming pared 3 bases from V and 2 bases from J, leaving 15 bases between. The CDR3 region is CSVDDTGLHTDTQYF. The CDR3 DNA reads as TGCAGCGTTGATGACACAGGCCTGCACACAGATACGCAGTATTTT.

This clone appeared once. CDR3 sequence: CASSPPRGPLHF. The CDR3 coding sequence is TGTGCCAGCAGTCCACCTCGGGGACCCCTCCACTTT. The chain joins TRBV28 to TRBJ1-6; unclear D gene. Trimming cost V 5 bases and J 12 bases, with 11 bases left between them. Germline V CDR1 and CDR2: MDHEN, SYDVKM. The CDR3 contains 12 residues.

A few counts support this clone. This chain uses TRBV30 with TRBJ2-7, with 7 bases identical to TRBD2. V shed 4 bases, J shed 3 bases, and the junction held 9 bases outside the gene matches. The CDR3 loop spans 14 amino acids. The germline V gene encodes CDR1 GTSNPN and CDR2 SVGIG (reference sequence). This chain's CDR3 is CAWNPPRTSYEQYF. In DNA form, the CDR3 reads TGTGCCTGGAATCCCCCGAGGACTAGCTACGAGCAGTACTTC.

In its sample, this clone was seen once. The CDR3, as DNA: TGTGCCAGCAGGAGAATATTAGCGGGAACTTCCTACGAGCAGTACTTC. The encoded protein is CASRRILAGTSYEQYF. V usage is TRBV28 and J usage is TRBJ2-7; 8 bases align to TRBD2. The V segment lost 6 bases and the J segment 1 base; nucleotides outside the gene matches: 11. CDR3 length: 16 residues. Per the germline V gene, CDR1 is MDHEN and CDR2 is SYDVKM. Full variable domain (missing parts from reference TRBV28 and TRBJ2-7): DVKVTQSSRYLVKRTGEKVFLECVQDMDHENMFWYRQDPGLGLRLIYFSYDVKMKEKGDIPEGYSVSREKKERFSLILESASTNQTSMYLCASRRILAGTSYEQYFGPGTRLTVT.

The V and J genes are TRBV6-5 and TRBJ1-3; no firm D call. V was clipped by 6 bases and J by 4 bases, with 13 bases between them. CDR1 is MNHEY and CDR2 is SVGAGI in the germline V gene. This CDR3 is 14 amino acids long. This CDR3 is CASSPVREGNTIYF. The DNA for the CDR3 is TGTGCCAGCAGCCCCGTGAGGGAGGGAAACACCATATATTTT.

The chain uses TRBV2 and TRBJ2-2; 8 bases match TRBD1. The V gene end was trimmed by 5 bases and the J gene end by 4 bases; junction bases not matched to a gene: 15. CDR3 length: 18 residues. The germline V gene encodes CDR1 SNHLY and CDR2 FYNNEI. CDR3 DNA: TGTGCCAGCAGTCGAAATCCTTTGGACAGGGTGGTCACCGGGGAGCTGTTTTTT. Translation: CASSRNPLDRVVTGELFF.

This chain connects TRBV28 to TRBJ1-3; 9 bases align to TRBD1. The germline V gene has CDR1 MDHEN and CDR2 SYDVKM. This CDR3 spans 15 amino acids. V lost 4 bases, J lost 0 bases, and 1 base stayed unmatched. The CDR3 bases are TGTGCCAGCAGTTCGGGACAGGGCTCTGGAAACACCATATATTTT. The encoded protein is CASSSGQGSGNTIYF.

The CDR3: CASSRLSLAGATYNEQFF. DNA for the CDR3: TGCGCCAGCAGCCGCCTCTCACTAGCGGGAGCGACCTACAATGAGCAGTTCTTC. V usage is TRBV4-1 and J usage is TRBJ2-1, with 11 bases identical to TRBD2. This CDR3 comprises 18 residues. Germline CDR1 reads MGHRA; CDR2 reads YSYEKL. V lost 4 bases and J lost 2; bases outside the gene matches: 10.

V usage is TRBV24-1 and J usage is TRBJ2-1; TRBD2 aligns across 8 bases. The germline gives CDR1 KGHDR, CDR2 SFDVKD. The CDR3 spans 15 residues. V trimming: 1 base; J trimming: 9 bases; junction bases outside the gene matches: 7. The chain's CDR3 is CATSDFPGGPGEQFF. Here the CDR3 DNA reads TGTGCCACCAGTGATTTTCCGGGAGGGCCGGGTGAGCAGTTCTTC.

This chain joins TRBV21-1 and TRBJ1-6; the table's D gene call, TRBD1, was not cross checked with the DNA. TRBV21-1 is noted as a pseudogene. This CDR3 is 18 amino acids long. The CDR3 nucleotides read TGTGCCAGCAGCAAAGATCTTAGTCGAGACAGGGTATTTTCACCCCTCCACTTT. Encoded protein: CASSKDLSRDRVFSPLHF.

V is TRBV19 and J is TRBJ2-7; perhaps TRBD1 as D (5 bases). Germline CDR1 and CDR2: LNHDA and SQIVND (reference sequence). The germline V and J ends were trimmed by 7 bases and 5 bases, with 18 bases remaining between them. The CDR3 runs 14 residues. CDR3 DNA sequence: TGTGCCAGTACCTGGGGCACCCGGCCTGACGAGCAGTACTTC. Its translation is CASTWGTRPDEQYF. The full variable domain, rest sourced from reference TRBV19 and TRBJ2-7, is DGGITQSPKYLFRKEGQNVTLSCEQNLNHDAMYWYRQDPGQGLRLIYYSQIVNDFQKGDIAEGYSVSREKKESFPLTVTSAQKNPTAFYLCASTWGTRPDEQYFGPGTRLTVT.

This rearrangement joins TRBV6-2 or TRBV6-3 to TRBJ2-7, with D maybe TRBD1 (6 bases). This CDR3 contains 15 residues. Germline-derived CDR1 and CDR2 are MNHEY and SVGEGT. V lost 4 bases, J lost 6 bases, and 19 bases lay in between. The CDR3, as DNA: TGTGCCAGCAGTTCATACAGGGAGAGTGTTGGCGAGCAGTACTTC. Protein product: CASSSYRESVGEQYF.

The genes are TRBV19 and TRBJ2-5; D unresolved. The V end lost 2 bases, the J end lost 2 bases, and 12 bases lay between the germline ends. The CDR3 sequence is 15 residues long. CDR1 and CDR2 (germline): LNHDA, SQIVND (reference sequence). CDR3 nucleotides: TGTGCCAGTAGTATACTGGGTGCGAGGCAAGAGACCCAGTACTTC. Protein product: CASSILGARQETQYF.

The chain couples TRBV19 to TRBJ1-2; TRBD1 agrees at 9 bases. This CDR3 comprises 16 residues. CDR1 is LNHDA and CDR2 is SQIVND in the germline V gene (reference sequence). The trim removed 6 bases at V and 6 bases at J, leaving 14 bases unmatched. The CDR3 coding sequence is TGTGCCAGTAGATATGGGAGGGGACAGGGACGAAATGGCTACACCTTC. Translated: CASRYGRGQGRNGYTF.

The genes are TRBV7-9 and TRBJ2-1; 9 bases match TRBD2. Looked up from germline, CDR1 is SEHNR and CDR2 is FQNEAQ (reference sequence). The CDR3 is 17 residues long. After removal of 5 bases from V and 0 bases from J, the junction contained 8 bases not matched to a gene. The CDR3 here is CASSPRLAAVSYNEQFF. The CDR3 bases are TGTGCCAGCAGCCCACGACTAGCGGCGGTCTCCTACAATGAGCAGTTCTTC.

The sample holds a few counts of this clone. The genes are TRBV4-3 and TRBJ1-1; TRBD1 might be the D (5 bases). The CDR3 spans 15 residues. Germline CDR1 and CDR2: LGHNA and YSLEER. Deletions cut 1 base from V and 4 bases from J, with 13 bases between. The CDR3 nucleotides read TGCGCCAGCAGCCAAGGTGGGGCGCGTAGCACTGAAGCTTTCTTT. Translating it yields CASSQGGARSTEAFF.